The 5 T cell receptor beta chains below come from one sample, sequenced in a study of cytomegalovirus exposure and HLA in healthy donors. Amplification used 60 Vbeta primers and 13 Jbeta primers. TCRdb keeps only in-frame clones here, not all; method: immunoSEQ multiplex PCR. This sample carries roughly 120,000 clones, around a tenth of them seen once, and the ten largest clones take 2.5% to 3.5%. Sequenced input: PBMCs. The source of these receptors is a man aged 30 to 45 in good health and CMV-seronegative.

In its sample, this clone was seen a few times. The chain is built from TRBV5-4 and TRBJ2-3; D uncertain. This CDR3 has 14 amino acids. Germline CDR1 SGHNT, CDR2 YYREEE (reference sequence). Deletions cut 1 base from V and 6 bases from J, with 12 bases between. This CDR3 is CASSLIAGSDTQYF. The DNA of the CDR3 is TGTGCCAGCAGCTTGATCGCTGGTAGCGATACGCAGTATTTT.

V gene TRBV5-6 combines with J gene TRBJ1-3; maybe TRBD1 (5 bases). The ends were cut back, 0 bases at V and 0 bases at J, with 13 bases in the middle. Germline V gives CDR1 SGHDT, CDR2 YYEEEE. This CDR3 region has 17 residues. The CDR3 here is CASSLAGGLFSGNTIYF. For the CDR3, the DNA is TGTGCCAGCAGCTTGGCGGGGGGACTTTTCTCTGGAAACACCATATATTTT.

In the case of this clone: Germline and junction disagree at one end, which may indicate a read error. The CDR3 region has the DNA TGTGCCGCCAGCAGAGGGACAGGGGTCGAGAGAGAGACCCAGTACTTC. It codes for CAASRGTGVERETQYF. V and J are TRBV15 and TRBJ2-5; TRBD1 aligns across 10 bases. Looked up from germline, CDR1 is LNHNV and CDR2 is YYDKDF (reference sequence). The CDR3 length is 16 residues.

CDR3 sequence: CATGQVLNSPLHF. The CDR3 coding sequence is TGTGCCACTGGACAGGTCCTAAATTCACCCCTCCACTTT. The rearrangement joins TRBV19 to TRBJ1-6; 7 nucleotides align to TRBD1. The CDR3 runs 13 residues. With 10 bases clipped from V and 7 bases from J, the junction kept 7 bases outside the gene matches. CDR1 and CDR2 from the germline V gene are LNHDA and SQIVND (reference sequence).

This clone showed up just a few times. The chain joins TRBV9 to TRBJ1-1; no firm D call. V was pared by 2 bases and J by 2 bases, with 13 bases between. Looked up from germline, CDR1 is SGDLS and CDR2 is YYNGEE. The CDR3 totals 15 residues. Here the CDR3 DNA reads TGTGCCAGCAGCGTGGGCAGCTTAACTAACACTGAAGCTTTCTTT. This translates into CASSVGSLTNTEAFF.